The rows below give T cell receptor beta chains drawn from one sample of a study of shared clonotypes between healthy human individuals. Sequencing used immunoSEQ multiplex PCR; TCRdb keeps in-frame clones, though not all of them. The repertoire consists of roughly 1 million clones, with about 84% occurring once and the leading ten covering around 0.47%. Sequencing was done on a sample of memory CD4+ T cells from PBMCs. These receptors originate from a man aged 18-30 years in good health. Some clones in this sample may be carry-over from other donors' samples. The conserved cysteine and the conserved F or W are not part of the CDR3 here. The order of the fields is CDR3 length, V gene, D gene, CDR3 protein. D genes are given only for firm matches.

11 TRBV30 TRBD1 AWSSGQENIQY
12 TRBV28 - ASSLGQGNQPQH
14 TRBV7-2 - ASSFRSDSPTDTQY
10 TRBV18 - ASGSGGTEAF
10 TRBV28 - ASTGTTEKLF
11 TRBV6-1 - ASRIGDWDSQF
13 TRBV7-6 - ASSSPFDTVRELF
13 TRBV19 - ASRTTLASTDTQY
16 TRBV7-9 TRBD1 ASSLTHNTGGAGFGYT
9 TRBV30 - AGITGNEQY
15 TRBV5-1 TRBD1 ASSSPAGGNLADTQY
12 TRBV4-3 TRBD1 ASSPMTGINEQF
14 TRBV27 TRBD2 ASSPWEGRSTDTQY
11 TRBV4-1 - ASSQDRYQPQH
14 TRBV11-2 TRBD2 ASSVGRGGVYNEQF
18 TRBV10-1 - ASSARGALNGLLRTDTQY
12 TRBV10-1 TRBD1 ASSERGLYNEQF
11 TRBV7-9 TRBD2 ASSFGSGSEQY
12 TRBV7-3 - ASSPLDPSYEQY
12 TRBV7-3 TRBD2 ASSSGLAGAGKF
12 TRBV28 TRBD1 ASSSQGAIGELF
14 TRBV28 TRBD1 ASSLSTTGGGEKLF
13 TRBV5-6 - ASSSRGSGANVLT
10 TRBV7-2 - ASSQVQGPLF
17 TRBV21-1 - ASSRDQGTALLAKNIQY
13 TRBV9 TRBD1 ASSVTGGDYNEQF
14 TRBV28 TRBD2 ASSYPPSGRFYEQY
16 TRBV9 TRBD2 ASSVGLAGGEAKNIQY
10 TRBV28 - ATSTGANVLT
11 TRBV11-3 - ASSLVVRDTQY
12 TRBV23-1 - ASSQSRRYCGYT
12 TRBV5-6 - ASSSRDFSGELF
14 TRBV27 - ASSLLAGEHVYEQY
16 TRBV4-2 TRBD2 ASSQLLATSGNTDTQY
12 TRBV28 - ASSLLRVPYEQY
13 TRBV27 - ASSLSHRVNTEAF
15 TRBV2 - ASSPTGPGGNTGELF
13 TRBV4-1 TRBD2 ASSPPGLVVNEQF
12 TRBV6-1 TRBD1 ASGRTGLTDTQY
16 TRBV11-1 TRBD2 ASSRQLAGGWSGDTQY
14 TRBV28 TRBD2 ASSWLVTSGSSEQF
12 TRBV6-5 TRBD2 ASRRTSGSYEQY
13 TRBV28 TRBD2 ASRSLLAGVETQY
10 TRBV28 - ASSQDKLGYT
12 TRBV5-1 TRBD1 ASSSGQAIYEQY
16 TRBV14 - ASSQGRPSAGLSYEQY
12 TRBV11-3 - ASSSGDSGNTIY
15 TRBV5-1 TRBD2 ASSRSGGGYVSYEQY
10 TRBV6-5 TRBD1 ARGQTNTEAF
13 TRBV28 - ASSFPGTYNEKLF
15 TRBV25-1 - ASSEGGTRGERTEAF
13 TRBV9 TRBD2 ASSDGAGAGETQY
11 TRBV5-1 TRBD1 ASSNQGADIQY